These T cell receptor beta chains were read from a single sample in a study of blood T cells in healthy people across ages. In TCRdb, the 5' RACE reads were re-called with MiXCR into one record per CDR3 protein. The sample lists hundreds of thousands of distinct CDR3 sequences; around 24% were seen once. This same sample was also taken into another study, of T cells of mothers and their children.

The material sequenced was blood. These receptors all stem from a boy under 18 in good health. CDR3s leave out the opening cysteine and the closing phenylalanine or tryptophan.

v_call,j_call,cdr3_aa
TRBV5-1,TRBJ2-1,ASSFTPGTSYNEQF
TRBV28,TRBJ2-3,ASSLQIDTQY
TRBV27,TRBJ2-4,ASSPSRLAGGRGGNIQY
TRBV5-1,TRBJ2-6,ASSYGQGTSGANALT
TRBV7-2,TRBJ2-1,ASSLEGLWNEQF
TRBV29-1,TRBJ2-5,SVEGRDRNQETQY
TRBV27,TRBJ1-1,ASSFKGVVAEAF
TRBV24-1,TRBJ2-5,ATSDPPGGGETQY
TRBV6-2/TRBV6-3,TRBJ2-5,ASSYTGTDRETQY
TRBV7-2,TRBJ2-6,ASSSAGSGANVLT